A selection of T cell receptor beta chains follows, all from one sample in a study of blood T cells in healthy people across ages. TCRdb recomputed calls from the 5' RACE reads with MiXCR, one row per CDR3 protein. The sample contains over 500,000 distinct CDR3 sequences, around 27% of which appear only once. These data are also associated with another study on T cells of mothers and their children.

The sample taken for sequencing was blood. Receptors originate from a boy between 2 and 10 years old in good health. Both conserved end residues are part of each CDR3. A D gene is named only where the DNA matches it firmly. Not every row has a clone size; where given, it reads once, few, many or a size class.

13 TRBD1 TRBJ2-7 TRBV29-1 few CSVLDRVGREQYF TGCAGCGTATTGGACAGGGTAGGAAGGGAGCAGTACTTC
13 NA TRBJ2-3 TRBV9 NA CASSARAGDTQYF TGTGCCAGCAGCGCTCGAGCGGGAGATACGCAGTATTTT
14 NA TRBJ1-5 TRBV7-2 NA CASSQSTSNQPQHF TGTGCCAGCAGCCAAAGTACGAGCAATCAGCCCCAGCATTTT
11 NA TRBJ2-5 TRBV6-6 NA CASRHRETQYF TGTGCCAGCAGGCACAGGGAGACCCAGTACTTC
15 NA TRBJ1-1 TRBV7-9 many CASSLALGRNTEAFF TGTGCCAGCAGCTTAGCGCTCGGCAGGAACACTGAAGCTTTCTTT
13 TRBD1 TRBJ1-1 TRBV5-1 NA CASGRTGNTEAFF TGCGCCAGCGGGAGGACAGGGAACACTGAAGCTTTCTTT
16 NA TRBJ2-5 TRBV7-3 few CASSSPKGGYQETQYF TGTGCCAGCAGCTCCCCCAAGGGGGGCTACCAAGAGACCCAGTACTTC
13 NA TRBJ1-3 TRBV29-1 NA CSVDEGSGNTIYF TGCAGCGTTGACGAGGGCTCTGGAAACACCATATATTTT
15 TRBD1 TRBJ2-5 TRBV9 few CASSGRDRLQETQYF TGTGCCAGCAGCGGCCGGGACAGGCTTCAAGAGACCCAGTACTTC
13 NA TRBJ2-5 TRBV12-3/TRBV12-4 few CASSLAASETQYF TGTGCCAGCAGTTTAGCTGCTAGTGAGACCCAGTACTTC
13 NA TRBJ2-5 TRBV24-1 NA CATSEAAQETQYF TGTGCCACCAGTGAAGCCGCCCAAGAGACCCAGTACTTC
16 TRBD1 TRBJ1-4 TRBV12-3/TRBV12-4 NA CASSTLDRGTNEKLFF TGTGCCAGCAGTACCCTGGACAGGGGAACTAATGAAAAACTGTTTTTT
16 NA TRBJ2-1 TRBV9 NA CASSVDGQRGDNEQFF TGTGCCAGCAGCGTAGATGGACAGAGGGGGGACAATGAGCAGTTCTTC
18 TRBD1 TRBJ2-6 TRBV25-1 NA CASSDRGGSLSGANVLTF TGTGCCAGCAGCGACAGGGGGGGAAGCCTCTCTGGGGCCAACGTCCTGACTTTC
13 TRBD1 TRBJ1-6 TRBV5-1 NA CASREGAASPLHF TGCGCCAGCCGGGAGGGGGCAGCTTCACCCCTCCACTTT
10 TRBD1 TRBJ2-5 TRBV29-1 few CSVGTGPQYF TGCAGCGTTGGGACAGGGCCCCAGTACTTC
18 TRBD2 TRBJ2-1 TRBV27 once CASSTLLRRERKHNEQFF TGTGCCAGCAGTACCTTACTTCGGCGGGAGAGGAAGCACAATGAGCAGTTCTTC
16 NA TRBJ2-1 TRBV7-9 NA CASSSPTRWAYNEQFF TGTGCCAGCAGCTCGCCTACTAGATGGGCTTACAATGAGCAGTTCTTC
14 TRBD1 TRBJ1-6 TRBV20-1 NA CSARAEGANSPLHF TGCAGTGCTAGGGCTGAGGGGGCTAATTCACCCCTCCACTTT
14 TRBD1 TRBJ1-5 TRBV27 NA CASRPTGAGEPQHF TGTGCCAGCAGGCCTACAGGGGCGGGAGAGCCCCAGCATTTT
16 TRBD2 TRBJ2-5 TRBV18 few CASSPRTSGNQETQYF TGTGCCAGCTCACCCAGGACTAGCGGAAACCAAGAGACCCAGTACTTC
14 NA TRBJ1-1 TRBV7-2 NA CASTLASGNTEAFF TGTGCCAGCACCCTGGCTAGTGGGAACACTGAAGCTTTCTTT
12 NA TRBJ1-1 TRBV23-1 few CATRPANTEAFF TGCGCCACACGACCCGCGAACACTGAAGCTTTCTTT
14 NA TRBJ1-2 TRBV6-5 few CASSYQGGDYGYTF TGTGCCAGCAGTTACCAGGGAGGCGACTATGGCTACACCTTC
13 TRBD1 TRBJ2-7 TRBV12-3/TRBV12-4 few CASSLSSGGEQYF TGTGCCAGCAGTTTGTCTTCAGGGGGCGAGCAGTACTTC
13 NA TRBJ1-1 TRBV15 NA CATSPGPNTEAFF TGTGCCACCAGTCCGGGCCCGAACACTGAAGCTTTCTTT
18 NA TRBJ2-1 TRBV7-9 NA CASSLAGGWDPHGDEQFF TGTGCCAGCAGCTTAGCGGGGGGTTGGGACCCCCACGGGGATGAGCAGTTCTTC
16 NA TRBJ2-3 TRBV27 NA CASSLLPGSGDDTQYF TGTGCCAGCAGTTTATTACCTGGGAGTGGAGATGATACGCAGTATTTT
13 TRBD1 TRBJ1-1 TRBV6-2/TRBV6-3 NA CASRRQGRTEAFF TGTGCCAGCAGAAGACAGGGGCGGACTGAAGCTTTCTTT